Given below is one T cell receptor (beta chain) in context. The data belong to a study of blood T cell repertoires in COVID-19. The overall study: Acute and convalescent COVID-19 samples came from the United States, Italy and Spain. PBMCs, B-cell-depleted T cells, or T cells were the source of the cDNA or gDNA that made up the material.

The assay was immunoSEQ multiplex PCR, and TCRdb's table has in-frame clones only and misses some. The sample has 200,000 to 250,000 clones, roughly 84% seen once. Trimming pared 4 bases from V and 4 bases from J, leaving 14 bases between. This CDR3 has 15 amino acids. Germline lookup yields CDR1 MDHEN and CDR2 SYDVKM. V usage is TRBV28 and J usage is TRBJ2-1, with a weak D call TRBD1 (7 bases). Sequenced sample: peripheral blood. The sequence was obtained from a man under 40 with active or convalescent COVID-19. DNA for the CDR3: TGTGCCAGCAGTTCAGGGGGGACTCTTTACAATGAGCAGTTCTTC. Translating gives CASSSGGTLYNEQFF.